These T cell receptor beta chains were read from a single sample in a study of blood T cell repertoires in COVID-19. Produced via immunoSEQ multiplex PCR; TCRdb's table is partial and in-frame only. The sample yields roughly 55,000 clones, less than 90% seen once. What was sequenced was peripheral blood. These receptors all come from a woman aged 55-75 years with acute or convalescent COVID-19. Both conserved end residues are part of each CDR3. A D gene is named only where the DNA matches it firmly. Size is omitted from some rows. Given values are once, few, many or a class for expanded clones.

>TRBV19|.|TRBJ2-3|.
CASSVSLTDTQYF
TGTGCCAGTAGTGTGAGCCTTACAGATACGCAGTATTTT
>TRBV5-1|.|TRBJ2-5|TRBD2
CASSLSSGPQETQYF
TGCGCCAGCAGCTTGAGTAGCGGGCCCCAAGAGACCCAGTACTTC
>TRBV27|.|TRBJ2-3|.
CASSLTITTDTQYF
TGTGCCAGCAGTTTGACTATCACAACAGATACGCAGTATTTT
>TRBV7-9|.|TRBJ2-1|.
CASRAESYNEQFF
TGTGCCAGCAGGGCGGAGTCCTACAATGAGCAGTTCTTC
>TRBV28|.|TRBJ2-3|TRBD2
CASSPPASGGVPDTQYF
TGTGCCAGCAGTCCCCCTGCTAGCGGGGGGGTCCCAGATACGCAGTATTTT
>TRBV24-1|.|TRBJ2-5|TRBD1
CATSQNRGRQETQYF
TGTGCCACCAGTCAGAACAGGGGAAGGCAAGAGACCCAGTACTTC
>TRBV7-9|.|TRBJ2-1|TRBD1
CASSLGQGAYNEQFF
TGTGCCAGCAGCCTTGGACAGGGGGCCTACAATGAGCAGTTCTTC
>TRBV30|.|TRBJ1-6|.
CAWSSPGFNSPLHF
TGTGCCTGGAGTTCGCCAGGGTTTAATTCACCCCTCCACTTT
>TRBV4-1|once|TRBJ1-2|TRBD1
CASSQLGGQGAHYGYTF
TGCGCCAGCAGCCAGCTGGGGGGACAGGGGGCACACTATGGCTACACCTTC
>TRBV28|.|TRBJ1-1|TRBD1
CASSRQGGGKDTEAFF
TGTGCCAGCAGTAGACAGGGAGGCGGGAAGGACACTGAAGCTTTCTTT
>TRBV4-2|.|TRBJ1-2|TRBD1
CASSQWTGTNYGYTF
TGTGCCAGCAGCCAATGGACAGGGACTAACTATGGCTACACCTTC
>TRBV9|once|TRBJ1-6|TRBD1
CASSVRQGNSPLHF
TGTGCCAGCAGCGTTAGACAGGGAAATTCACCCCTCCACTTT
>TRBV18|few|TRBJ2-7|.
CASSQQPYEQYF
TGTGCCAGCTCACAACAACCCTACGAGCAGTACTTC
>TRBV29-1|.|TRBJ1-1|.
CSCADAEAFF
TGCAGCTGTGCAGATGCTGAAGCTTTCTTT
>TRBV9|.|TRBJ1-5|.
CASSVGSIPGQPQHF
TGTGCCAGCAGCGTAGGATCAATCCCCGGTCAGCCCCAGCATTTT
>TRBV6-2/TRBV6-3|.|TRBJ2-1|TRBD2
CASSYSTSGGRDEQFF
TGTGCCAGCAGTTATTCGACTAGCGGGGGGCGAGATGAGCAGTTCTTC
>TRBV6-1|.|TRBJ1-2|.
CASSAAGTGSGYTF
TGTGCCAGCAGTGCAGCAGGTACGGGATCTGGCTACACCTTC
>TRBV7-9|.|TRBJ2-6|.
CATDSGANVLTF
TGTGCCACAGACTCTGGGGCCAACGTCCTGACTTTC
>TRBV10-3|.|TRBJ2-3|TRBD2
CAISPSGRPGDTQYF
TGTGCCATCAGCCCTAGCGGGAGGCCGGGGGATACGCAGTATTTT
>TRBV2|.|TRBJ1-2|TRBD1
CASSGETGGSYTF
TGTGCCAGCAGTGGGGAGACAGGGGGTAGCTACACCTTC
>TRBV7-6|.|TRBJ1-2|TRBD1
CASSLIPSGQYIDTF
TGTGCCAGCAGCTTAATTCCCTCGGGACAGTATATCGACACCTTC
>TRBV5-6|.|TRBJ1-2|.
CASSRPSVEYGYTF
TGTGCCAGCAGCCGACCTTCAGTGGAGTATGGCTACACCTTC
>TRBV2|.|TRBJ2-7|TRBD1
CASTADPGTGEEQYF
TGTGCCAGTACTGCTGATCCCGGGACAGGGGAAGAGCAGTACTTC